A selection of T cell receptor beta chains follows, all from one sample in a study of PD-1 blockade in classical Hodgkin lymphoma. Libraries were prepared by immunoSEQ multiplex PCR; TCRdb keeps only in-frame clonotypes and omits some of them. The data contain tens of thousands of clones, around 80% of them singletons. The material was peripheral blood mononuclear cells (PBMCs), obtained before the second cycle of nivolumab. The receptors here all came from a human donor with classical Hodgkin lymphoma. Both conserved end residues are part of each CDR3. A D gene is named only where the DNA matches it firmly. The size of a clone is reported for some rows only, either as once, few or many, or as a class for expanded clones.

d_gene	j_gene	abundance	v_gene	CDR3aa	CDR3nt
-	TRBJ1-1	-	TRBV7-9	CASSLASGGARTLNTEAFF	TGTGCCAGCAGCTTAGCAAGCGGGGGGGCACGGACCCTGAACACTGAAGCTTTCTTT
TRBD2	TRBJ2-7	-	TRBV6-1	CASTRGGGTYEQYF	TGTGCCAGCACCCGGGGGGGTGGAACCTACGAGCAGTACTTC
-	TRBJ1-2	-	TRBV7-9	CASSLETAYGYTF	TGTGCCAGCAGCTTAGAAACTGCCTATGGCTACACCTTC
-	TRBJ1-2	-	TRBV11-2	CASSLTPAANYGYTF	TGTGCCAGCAGCCTGACCCCGGCAGCTAACTATGGCTACACCTTC
-	TRBJ2-7	few	TRBV19	CASSIDGWEPYEQYF	TGTGCCAGTAGTATAGATGGGTGGGAACCCTACGAGCAGTACTTC
TRBD1	TRBJ1-1	-	TRBV7-2	CASSLRQGLMNTEAFF	TGTGCCAGCAGCTTGAGACAGGGTTTGATGAACACTGAAGCTTTCTTT
-	TRBJ1-6	few	TRBV15	CATSRVRWGGHNSPLHF	TGTGCCACCAGCAGAGTAAGATGGGGCGGACATAATTCACCCCTCCACTTT
-	TRBJ2-1	-	TRBV5-1	CASSPLGDEQFF	TGCGCCAGCAGCCCCCTAGGGGATGAGCAGTTCTTC
TRBD2	TRBJ2-7	-	TRBV29-1	CSASPSGSFYEQYF	TGCAGCGCAAGTCCTAGCGGGAGCTTCTACGAGCAGTACTTC
TRBD1	TRBJ1-5	few	TRBV5-1	CASSLAGGSNQPQHF	TGCGCCAGCAGCTTGGCAGGGGGGAGCAATCAGCCCCAGCATTTT
TRBD2	TRBJ2-7	-	TRBV15	CATSSGTSGTYEQYF	TGTGCCACCAGCAGTGGGACTAGCGGGACTTACGAGCAGTACTTC
-	TRBJ2-7	once	TRBV5-1	CASSPGAGEDEQYF	TGCGCCAGCAGCCCGGGGGCAGGGGAGGACGAGCAGTACTTC
-	TRBJ1-1	-	TRBV5-1	CASSLTRDGVEAFF	TGCGCCAGCAGCTTGACCCGGGACGGAGTTGAAGCTTTCTTT
-	TRBJ2-7	-	TRBV19	CASSIGAGYYEQYF	TGTGCCAGTAGTATAGGAGCAGGCTACTACGAGCAGTACTTC
-	TRBJ1-6	-	TRBV6-9	CASSYSWPDSPLHF	TGTGCCAGCAGTTACTCCTGGCCGGATTCACCCCTCCACTTT
-	TRBJ1-3	few	TRBV4-2	CASSQDPHPGNTIYF	TGTGCCAGCAGCCAAGACCCCCACCCTGGAAACACCATATATTTT
-	TRBJ2-5	-	TRBV21-1	CASSKKVKTQYF	TGTGCCAGCAGCAAAAAGGTAAAGACCCAGTACTTC